This TCR beta chain is drawn from a study of cytomegalovirus exposure and HLA in healthy donors. General observations from the study: In a later analysis, a missense DCLRE1C variant was linked to TCR beta V- and J-gene trimming. Looking again later, the authors saw that most CMV-associated TCR beta chains seemed HLA-restricted.

In regard to this clone: Its antigen is not identified.

V was trimmed by 2 bases and J by 2 bases, leaving 11 bases between them. This CDR3 is 15 amino acids long. The germline CDR1 and CDR2 sequences are SGHTS and YDEGEE. Use of 60 Vbeta and 13 Jbeta primers characterized the PCR. The assay was immunoSEQ multiplex PCR, and TCRdb's table has in-frame clones only and misses some. The data show 150,000 or so clones, with over 60% seen just once and more than 12% held by the top ten. The specimen was PBMCs. This sequence was found in a man aged 45-65 years in good health and CMV-seropositive. The gene calls are TRBV5-8 and TRBJ1-5; D gene ambiguous. CDR3 in DNA: TGTGCCAGCAGCTTAGGTCGAGAGGGCAATCAGCCCCAGCATTTT. Translation: CASSLGREGNQPQHF.